The present entry profiles one TCR beta chain with its context. The sample belongs to a study of blood T cell repertoires in COVID-19. Looking at the study overall: Italy, Spain and the United States were the sources of the convalescent and acute COVID-19 samples.

In the original analysis: Cell counts per sample came from amplifying reference gene primers. Clones were read by immunoSEQ multiplex PCR, and TCRdb kept only the in-frame ones, dropping some. That table supplies the V and J calls and clone size; D and trimming were determined from the DNA. The table lists over 110,000 clones, 80% to 90% of them singletons. Trimming cost V 2 bases and J 4 bases, with 20 bases left between them. The CDR3 spans 17 residues. From germline, CDR1 is GTSNPN and CDR2 SVGIG (reference sequence). This rearrangement joins TRBV30 to TRBJ2-2; D possibly corresponds to TRBD2 (7 bases). The receptor's source is a woman aged 45-59 years with acute or convalescent COVID-19. The specimen sequenced was peripheral blood. CDR3: CAWSKHFGGGLTGELFF. In DNA form, the CDR3 reads TGTGCCTGGAGTAAGCACTTTGGGGGGGGCCTCACCGGGGAGCTGTTTTTT.